Shown below are 2 T cell receptor beta chains from a single sample sequenced in a study of CD8+CD57+ T cells in acquired aplastic anemia. Profiling that covered TCR beta VDJ and CDR3 relied on genomic DNA as its template. TCRdb called the reads again in MiXCR, with one record for every CDR3 protein. This table has under 150,000 distinct CDR3 sequences, over 30% appearing once. Patients who underwent sequencing had shown CD8+CD57+ cell expansion by flow cytometry. Sequencing was done on a sample of sorted CD4+, CD8+, or CD8+CD57+ T cells (not recorded which) from PBMCs. These receptors were obtained from a human donor with aplastic anemia.

This clonotype appeared many times. This rearrangement joins TRBV19 to TRBJ1-4, with TRBD1 matching over 8 bases. The germline gives CDR1 LNHDA, CDR2 SQIVND (reference sequence). The CDR3 has 14 residues. The chain's CDR3 is CAIRGGQANEKLFF. DNA of the CDR3: TGTGCGATCAGAGGGGGACAGGCGAATGAAAAACTGTTTTTT.

The table lists this clonotype with many counts. V gene TRBV25-1 combines with J gene TRBJ2-1; 9 nucleotides align to TRBD1. Germline V CDR1 and CDR2: MGHDK, SYGVNS. After removal of 3 bases from V and 9 bases from J, the junction contained 9 bases not matched to a gene. This CDR3 has 15 amino acids. CDR3 in amino acids: CASSDRGQGYTEQFF. The CDR3 coding sequence is TGTGCCAGCAGTGACCGAGGACAGGGGTATACTGAGCAGTTCTTC.